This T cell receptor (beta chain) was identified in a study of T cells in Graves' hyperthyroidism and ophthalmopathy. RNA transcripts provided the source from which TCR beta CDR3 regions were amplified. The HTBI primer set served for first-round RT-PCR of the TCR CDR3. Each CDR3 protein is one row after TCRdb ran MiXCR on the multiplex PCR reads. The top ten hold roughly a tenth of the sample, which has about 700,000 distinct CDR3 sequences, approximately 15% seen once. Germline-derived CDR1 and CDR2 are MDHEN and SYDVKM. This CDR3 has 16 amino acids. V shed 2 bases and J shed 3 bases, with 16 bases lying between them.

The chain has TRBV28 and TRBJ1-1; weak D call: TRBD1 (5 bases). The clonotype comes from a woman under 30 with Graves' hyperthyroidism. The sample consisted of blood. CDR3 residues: CASSLVSRGVDTEAFF. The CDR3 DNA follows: TGTGCCAGCAGTTTAGTTAGCCGGGGGGTAGACACTGAAGCTTTCTTT.